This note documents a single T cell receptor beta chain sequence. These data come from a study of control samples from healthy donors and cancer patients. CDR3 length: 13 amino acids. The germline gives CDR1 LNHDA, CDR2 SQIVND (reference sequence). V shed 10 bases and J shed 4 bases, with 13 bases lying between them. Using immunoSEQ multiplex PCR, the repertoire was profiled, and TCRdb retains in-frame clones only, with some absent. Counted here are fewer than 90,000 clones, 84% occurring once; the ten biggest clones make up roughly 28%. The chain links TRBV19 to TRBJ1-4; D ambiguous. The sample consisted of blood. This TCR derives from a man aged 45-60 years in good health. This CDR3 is CATSRGGNEKLFF. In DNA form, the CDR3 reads TGTGCCACCTCCAGAGGAGGTAATGAAAAACTGTTTTTT. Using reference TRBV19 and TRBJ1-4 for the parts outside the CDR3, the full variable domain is DGGITQSPKYLFRKEGQNVTLSCEQNLNHDAMYWYRQDPGQGLRLIYYSQIVNDFQKGDIAEGYSVSREKKESFPLTVTSAQKNPTAFYLCATSRGGNEKLFFGSGTQLSVL.